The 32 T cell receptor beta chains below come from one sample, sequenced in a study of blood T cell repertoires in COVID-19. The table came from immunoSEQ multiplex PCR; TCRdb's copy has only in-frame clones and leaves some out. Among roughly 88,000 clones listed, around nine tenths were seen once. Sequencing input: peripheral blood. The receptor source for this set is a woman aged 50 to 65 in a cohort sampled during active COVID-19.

CDR3 coding DNA: TGTGCCAGCAGTGAAGGGGGACAGACCTACAATGAGCAGTTCTTC. Residues: CASSEGGQTYNEQFF. V and J are TRBV7-9 and TRBJ2-1, with 7 bases matching TRBD1. The CDR3 is made up of 15 amino acids. The ends lost 6 bases at V and 2 bases at J; junction bases unmatched: 7. Germline V lookup: CDR1 SEHNR, CDR2 FQNEAQ (reference sequence). Combining the CDR3 with reference TRBV7-9 and TRBJ2-1 gives the whole variable domain DTGVSQNPRHKITKRGQNVTFRCDPISEHNRLYWYRQTLGQGPEFLTYFQNEAQLEKSRLLSDRFSAERPKGSFSTLEIQRTEQGDSAMYLCASSEGGQTYNEQFFGPGTRLTVL.

The CDR3 region is CASSLRGGLSYSYNEQFF. DNA of the CDR3: TGTGCCAGCAGCTTGAGAGGCGGCCTGAGTTACTCCTACAATGAGCAGTTCTTC. V usage is TRBV11-3 and J usage is TRBJ2-1; D unresolved. CDR3 length: 18 residues. Trimming took off 3 bases at V and 0 bases at J, with 18 bases between the two ends. Germline values: CDR1 SGHNT, CDR2 YENEEA.

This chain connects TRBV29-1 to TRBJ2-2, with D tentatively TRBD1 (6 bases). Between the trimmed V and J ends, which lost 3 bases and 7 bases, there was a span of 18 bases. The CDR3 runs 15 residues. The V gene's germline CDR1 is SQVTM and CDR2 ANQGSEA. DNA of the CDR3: TGCAGCGTTGAGAGCGCCGGGACATGGGGCGGGGAGCTGTTTTTT. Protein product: CSVESAGTWGGELFF.

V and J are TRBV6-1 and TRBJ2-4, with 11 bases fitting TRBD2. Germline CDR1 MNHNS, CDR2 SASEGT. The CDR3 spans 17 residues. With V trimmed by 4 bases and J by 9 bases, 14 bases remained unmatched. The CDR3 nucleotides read TGTGCCAGCAGTGTATACGGGGGGCTAGCGGGAGGACTCATTCAGTACTTC. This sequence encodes CASSVYGGLAGGLIQYF.

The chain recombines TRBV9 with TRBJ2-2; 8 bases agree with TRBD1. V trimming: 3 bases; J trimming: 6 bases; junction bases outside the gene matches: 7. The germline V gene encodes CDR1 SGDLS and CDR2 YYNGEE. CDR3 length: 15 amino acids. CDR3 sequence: CASSAPQGAPGELFF. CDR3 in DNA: TGTGCCAGCAGCGCGCCCCAGGGGGCGCCCGGGGAGCTGTTTTTT.

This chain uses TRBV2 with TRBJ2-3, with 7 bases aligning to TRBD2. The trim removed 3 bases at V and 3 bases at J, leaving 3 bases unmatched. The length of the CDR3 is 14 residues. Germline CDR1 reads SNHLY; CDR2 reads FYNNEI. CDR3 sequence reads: CASSDGGGTDTQYF. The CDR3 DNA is TGTGCCAGCAGTGATGGCGGGGGAACAGATACGCAGTATTTT.

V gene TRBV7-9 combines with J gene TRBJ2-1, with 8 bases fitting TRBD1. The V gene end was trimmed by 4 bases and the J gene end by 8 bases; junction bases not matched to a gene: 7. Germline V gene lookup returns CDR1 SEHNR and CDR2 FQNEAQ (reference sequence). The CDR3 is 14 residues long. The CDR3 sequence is CASSSWTGSDEQFF. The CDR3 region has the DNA TGTGCCAGCAGCTCCTGGACAGGGTCTGATGAGCAGTTCTTC.

In nucleotides, the CDR3 is TGTGCCAGCAGCCACCAAAGACAGGCCGGGGAGCTGTTTTTT. This sequence encodes CASSHQRQAGELFF. The V gene is TRBV3-1 (or the pseudogene TRBV3-2), the J gene TRBJ2-2; a weak D match, TRBD1 (6 bases). The V end was cut by 3 bases, the J end by 6 bases, with 11 bases between. The CDR3 runs to 14 residues. Germline lookup yields CDR1 LGHDT and CDR2 YNNKEL (reference sequence).

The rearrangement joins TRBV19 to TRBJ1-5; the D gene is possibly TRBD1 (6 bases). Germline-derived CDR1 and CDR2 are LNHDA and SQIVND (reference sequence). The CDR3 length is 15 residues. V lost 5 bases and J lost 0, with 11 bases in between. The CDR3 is CASSRNRVSNQPQHF. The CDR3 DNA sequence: TGTGCCAGTAGTCGAAACAGGGTTAGCAATCAGCCCCAGCATTTT.

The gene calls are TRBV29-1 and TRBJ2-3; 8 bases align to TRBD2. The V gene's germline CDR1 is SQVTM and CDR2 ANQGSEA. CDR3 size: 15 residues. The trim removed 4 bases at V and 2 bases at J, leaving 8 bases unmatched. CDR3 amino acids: CSVALTSESTDTQYF. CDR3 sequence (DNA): TGCAGCGTTGCACTGACTAGCGAGTCCACAGATACGCAGTATTTT.

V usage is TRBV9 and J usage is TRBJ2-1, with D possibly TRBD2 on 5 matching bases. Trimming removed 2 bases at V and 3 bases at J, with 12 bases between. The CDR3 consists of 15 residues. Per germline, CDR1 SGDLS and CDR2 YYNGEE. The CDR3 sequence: CASSVSGSGYNEQFF. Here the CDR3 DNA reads TGTGCCAGCAGCGTGAGCGGATCTGGCTACAATGAGCAGTTCTTC.

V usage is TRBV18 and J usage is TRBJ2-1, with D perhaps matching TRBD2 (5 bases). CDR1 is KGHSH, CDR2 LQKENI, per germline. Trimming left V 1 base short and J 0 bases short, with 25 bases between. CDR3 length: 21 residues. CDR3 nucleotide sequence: TGTGCCAGCTCACCACAAGGTTTATCGAGCCTAGCCCCAAGCTCCTACAATGAGCAGTTCTTC. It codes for CASSPQGLSSLAPSSYNEQFF.

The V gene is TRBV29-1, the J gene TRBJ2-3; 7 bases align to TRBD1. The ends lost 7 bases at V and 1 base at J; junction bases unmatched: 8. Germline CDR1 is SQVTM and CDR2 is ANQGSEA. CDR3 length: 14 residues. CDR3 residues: CSGTGDPGTDTQYF. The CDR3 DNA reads TGCAGCGGTACAGGGGACCCGGGCACAGATACGCAGTATTTT.

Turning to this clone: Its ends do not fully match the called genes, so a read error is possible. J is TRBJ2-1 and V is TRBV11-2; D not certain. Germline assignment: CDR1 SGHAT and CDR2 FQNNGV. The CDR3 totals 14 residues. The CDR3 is CASSRPPVYSEQFF. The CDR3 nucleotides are TGTGCCAGCAGCCGGCCCCCGGTGTACAGTGAGCAGTTCTTC.

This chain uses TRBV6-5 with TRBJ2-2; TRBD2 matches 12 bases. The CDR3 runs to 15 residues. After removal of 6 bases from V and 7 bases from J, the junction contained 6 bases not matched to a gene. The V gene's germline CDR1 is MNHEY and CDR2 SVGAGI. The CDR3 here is CASRILAGGGGELFF. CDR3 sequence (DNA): TGTGCCAGCAGAATCCTAGCGGGAGGGGGCGGGGAGCTGTTTTTT.

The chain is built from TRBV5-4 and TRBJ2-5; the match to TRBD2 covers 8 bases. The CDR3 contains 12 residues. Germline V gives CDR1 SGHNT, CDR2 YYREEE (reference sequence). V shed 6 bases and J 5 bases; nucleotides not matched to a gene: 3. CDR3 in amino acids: CASTTGGETQYF. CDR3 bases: TGTGCCAGCACCACGGGGGGGGAGACCCAGTACTTC.

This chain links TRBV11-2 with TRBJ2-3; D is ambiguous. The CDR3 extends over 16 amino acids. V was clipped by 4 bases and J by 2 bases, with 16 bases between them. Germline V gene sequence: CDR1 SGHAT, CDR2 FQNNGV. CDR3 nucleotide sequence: TGTGCCAGCAGCTCACCCCTGTGGCGGAACACAGATACGCAGTATTTT. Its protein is CASSSPLWRNTDTQYF.

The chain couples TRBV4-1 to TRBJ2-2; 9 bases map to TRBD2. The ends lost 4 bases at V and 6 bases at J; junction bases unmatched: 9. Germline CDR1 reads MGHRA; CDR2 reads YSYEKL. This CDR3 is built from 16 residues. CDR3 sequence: CASSRASGLASGELFF. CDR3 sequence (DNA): TGCGCCAGCAGCCGAGCATCGGGACTAGCCTCCGGGGAGCTGTTTTTT.

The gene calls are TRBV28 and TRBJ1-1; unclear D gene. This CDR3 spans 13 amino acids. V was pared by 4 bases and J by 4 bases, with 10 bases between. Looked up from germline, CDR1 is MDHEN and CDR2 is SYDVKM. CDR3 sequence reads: CASSSGFATEAFF. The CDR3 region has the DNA TGTGCCAGCAGTTCTGGCTTCGCCACTGAAGCTTTCTTT.

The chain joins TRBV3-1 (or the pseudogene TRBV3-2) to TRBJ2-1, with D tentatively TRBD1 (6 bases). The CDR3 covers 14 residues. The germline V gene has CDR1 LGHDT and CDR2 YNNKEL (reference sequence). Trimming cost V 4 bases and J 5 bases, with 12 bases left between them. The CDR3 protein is CASSPRTANNEQFF. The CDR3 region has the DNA TGTGCCAGCAGCCCCCGGACAGCAAACAATGAGCAGTTCTTC.

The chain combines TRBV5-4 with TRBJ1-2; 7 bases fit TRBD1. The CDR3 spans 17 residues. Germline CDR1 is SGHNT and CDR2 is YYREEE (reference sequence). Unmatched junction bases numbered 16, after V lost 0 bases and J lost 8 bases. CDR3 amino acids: CASSLGGSWTGKEGYTF. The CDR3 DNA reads TGTGCCAGCAGCTTGGGAGGCTCATGGACAGGCAAAGAGGGCTACACCTTC.

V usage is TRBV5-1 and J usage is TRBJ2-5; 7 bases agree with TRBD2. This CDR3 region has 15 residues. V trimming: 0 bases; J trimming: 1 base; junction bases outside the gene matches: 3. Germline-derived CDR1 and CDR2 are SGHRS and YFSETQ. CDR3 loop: CASSLAGTTQETQYF. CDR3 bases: TGCGCCAGCAGCTTGGCAGGGACTACCCAAGAGACCCAGTACTTC.

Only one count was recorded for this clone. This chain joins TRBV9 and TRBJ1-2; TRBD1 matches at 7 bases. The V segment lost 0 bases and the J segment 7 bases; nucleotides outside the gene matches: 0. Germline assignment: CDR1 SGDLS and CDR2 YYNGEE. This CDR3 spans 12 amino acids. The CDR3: CASSVDRGGYTF. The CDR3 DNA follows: TGTGCCAGCAGCGTAGACAGGGGTGGCTACACCTTC.

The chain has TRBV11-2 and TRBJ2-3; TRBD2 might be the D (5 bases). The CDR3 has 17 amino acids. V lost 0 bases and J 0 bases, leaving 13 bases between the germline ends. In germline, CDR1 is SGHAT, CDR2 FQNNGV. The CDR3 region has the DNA TGTGCCAGCAGCTTAGATGTGTGGAGGCCTAGCACAGATACGCAGTATTTT. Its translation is CASSLDVWRPSTDTQYF. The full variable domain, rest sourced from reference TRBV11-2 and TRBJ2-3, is EAGVAQSPRYKIIEKRQSVAFWCNPISGHATLYWYQQILGQGPKLLIQFQNNGVVDDSQLPKDRFSAERLKGVDSTLKIQPAKLEDSAVYLCASSLDVWRPSTDTQYFGPGTRLTVL.

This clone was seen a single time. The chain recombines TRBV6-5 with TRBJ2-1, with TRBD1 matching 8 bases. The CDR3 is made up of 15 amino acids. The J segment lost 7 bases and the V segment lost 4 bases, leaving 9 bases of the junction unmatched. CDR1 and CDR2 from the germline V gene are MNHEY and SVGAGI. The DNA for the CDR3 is TGTGCCAGCAGTTTCTTCGGGACAGGCGGGAATGAGCAGTTCTTC. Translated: CASSFFGTGGNEQFF.

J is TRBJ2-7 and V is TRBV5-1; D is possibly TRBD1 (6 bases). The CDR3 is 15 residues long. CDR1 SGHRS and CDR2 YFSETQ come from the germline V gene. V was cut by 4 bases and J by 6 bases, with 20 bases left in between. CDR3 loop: CASSGTGHTPLEQYF. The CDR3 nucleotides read TGCGCCAGCAGCGGTACGGGACACACCCCTCTCGAGCAGTACTTC.

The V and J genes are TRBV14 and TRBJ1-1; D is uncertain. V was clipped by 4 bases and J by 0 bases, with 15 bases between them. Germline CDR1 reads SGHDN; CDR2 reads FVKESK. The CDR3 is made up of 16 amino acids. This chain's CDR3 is CASSPPETRMNTEAFF. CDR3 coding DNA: TGTGCCAGCAGCCCGCCGGAGACTAGGATGAACACTGAAGCTTTCTTT.

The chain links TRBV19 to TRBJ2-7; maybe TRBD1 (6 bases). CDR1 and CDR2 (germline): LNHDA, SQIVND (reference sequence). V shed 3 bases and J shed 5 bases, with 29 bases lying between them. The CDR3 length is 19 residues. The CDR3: CASSILLMSKRTAGHEQYF. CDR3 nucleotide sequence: TGTGCCAGTAGTATCCTTTTAATGTCAAAACGGACAGCCGGGCACGAGCAGTACTTC. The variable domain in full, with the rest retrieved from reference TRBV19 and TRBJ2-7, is DGGITQSPKYLFRKEGQNVTLSCEQNLNHDAMYWYRQDPGQGLRLIYYSQIVNDFQKGDIAEGYSVSREKKESFPLTVTSAQKNPTAFYLCASSILLMSKRTAGHEQYFGPGTRLTVT.

CDR3: CASTPAGNQPQHF. DNA of the CDR3: TGTGCCAGCACCCCAGCGGGCAATCAGCCCCAGCATTTT. J is TRBJ1-5 and V is TRBV6-5; D remains ambiguous. CDR3 length: 13 amino acids. Between the trimmed V and J ends, which lost 7 bases and 2 bases, there was a span of 9 bases. CDR1 MNHEY and CDR2 SVGAGI come from the germline V gene.

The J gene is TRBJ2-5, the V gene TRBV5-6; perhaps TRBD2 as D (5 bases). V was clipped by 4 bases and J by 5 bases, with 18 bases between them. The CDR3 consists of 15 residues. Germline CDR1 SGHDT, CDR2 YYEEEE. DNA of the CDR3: TGTGCCAGCAGCCCCGGCGGGCGTTCGCGGGAGACCCAGTACTTC. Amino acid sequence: CASSPGGRSRETQYF. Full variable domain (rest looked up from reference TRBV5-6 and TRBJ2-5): DAGVTQSPTHLIKTRGQQVTLRCSPKSGHDTVSWYQQALGQGPQFIFQYYEEEERQRGNFPDRFSGHQFPNYSSELNVNALLLGDSALYLCASSPGGRSRETQYFGPGTRLLVL.

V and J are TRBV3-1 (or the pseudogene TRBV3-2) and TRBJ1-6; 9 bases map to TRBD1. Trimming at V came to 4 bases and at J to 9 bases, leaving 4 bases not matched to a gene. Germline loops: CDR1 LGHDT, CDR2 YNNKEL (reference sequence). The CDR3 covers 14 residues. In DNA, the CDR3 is TGTGCCAGCAGCCTACAGGGGGCGACTTCACCCCTCCACTTT. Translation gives CASSLQGATSPLHF.

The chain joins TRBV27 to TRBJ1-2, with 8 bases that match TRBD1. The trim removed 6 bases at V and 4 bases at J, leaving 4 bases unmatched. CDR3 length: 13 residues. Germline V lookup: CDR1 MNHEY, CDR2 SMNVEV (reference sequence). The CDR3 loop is CASSRDRGYGYTF. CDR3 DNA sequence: TGTGCCAGCAGCCGCGACAGGGGCTATGGCTACACCTTC.